Detailed here is one TCR beta chain. Its antigen is still unknown. Base quality data are lacking; no much larger clone is found one base away. TCRbeta CDR3 regions were amplified from genomic DNA by means of the immunoSEQ Assay, a bias-controlled multiplex PCR. On the authors' methods: Within the assay, amplification of reference gene primers was used to estimate how many nucleated cells each sample contained. Sequence reads were collapsed and filtered to measure the absolute abundance of every unique TCRbeta CDR3 rearrangement. Productive Simpson clonality was computed per sample as the square root of Simpson's diversity index over productive rearrangements. TCRdb mirrors the immuneACCESS table, restricted to in-frame sequences. Some clones are absent from its copies; in checked studies, under half trace to an unresolved V gene, and the reason for the others is unknown. From that table come the V and J calls and clone size; the DNA was used to work out D and trimming. The sample table holds 220,000 or so clones, of which 85% to 90% were seen once. The leading ten clones occupy around 16% of the sample.

The record originates from a study of blood T cell repertoires in COVID-19 (dated by TCRdb to the early 2020s). Regarding the research as a whole: Samples covering the acute and convalescent phases of COVID-19 were provided by collaborators in the United States, Italy and Spain. Samples came from the ongoing ImmuneRACE study (first 160 participants) plus 1,254 subjects from 6 global collaborators. The prospective study material was composed of cDNA or gDNA derived from T cells, B-cell-depleted T cells, or PBMCs. Nearly every sample came with metadata listing a de-identified subject ID, COVID-19 status, age in years and sex. Subjects who had been exposed to COVID-19, were actively infected with it, or had recovered from it provided the deeply sampled blood TCRbeta repertoires that made up the dataset. The repertoires were made available in a free public database intended to serve as a resource for research on the immune response to SARS-CoV-2. HLA class I and class II types, where available, came from metadata supplied by the sample provider rather than from assay-based typing.

On the study overall, not on this receptor specifically: Clinical and demographic metadata were provided uncurated, with the amount varying by source and participant.

Participants in the prospective study were enrolled through a virtual design, were aged about 18 to 90 years, and lived in approximately 25 United States geographic areas. In the prospective study, participants were assigned to cohorts based on the clinical history participants reported in a screening survey and a study questionnaire. A participant counted as exposed if, within 2 weeks of entering the study, that participant had been in contact with someone who had a PCR-confirmed or clinician-diagnosed COVID-19 case. Each participant in the prospective study had whole blood, serum and a nasopharyngeal or oropharyngeal swab collected by mobile phlebotomists. Prospective study participants could optionally give additional blood draws and questionnaires over an approximately two-month period. Before DNA extraction, prospective study blood samples were shipped either frozen or at room temperature.

The CDR3 runs 15 residues from the cysteine to the phenylalanine. Just the 45-base CDR3 DNA is kept, in frame starting at base 1. CDR1 and CDR2 (SGHRS, YFSETQ) derive from the germline V gene. V loses 6 bases of germline sequence and J loses 0 bases, and the interval between the two ends is 13 bases. The material sequenced was PBMCs or T cells enriched from blood (not recorded which). The sequence is built from TRBV5-1 and TRBJ1-3; the D segment could be TRBD1, given 6 matching bases. The clonotype was recovered from a man aged 25 to 45 who had been exposed to COVID-19. The DNA is as follows: TGCGCCAGCAAGGGGGGGACCGGCTCTGGAAACACCATATATTTT. Its product reads: CASKGGTGSGNTIYF. The reference TRBV5-1 and TRBJ1-3 proteins fill in what lies around the CDR3, so the full variable domain reads KAGVTQTPRYLIKTRGQQVTLSCSPISGHRSVSWYQQTPGQGLQFLFEYFSETQRNKGNFPGRFSGRQFSNSRSEMNVSTLELGDSALYLCASKGGTGSGNTIYFGEGSWLTVV.